The sequence of this T cell receptor beta chain was determined in a study of technical replicates of blood from a handful of donors (dated by TCRdb to the late 2010s). Concerning this clone: Its specific antigen is unknown. Per-base quality was not reported, and no clone a single base away is much larger than it.

Inclusive of the bounding cysteine and phenylalanine, the CDR3 is 16 residues long. CDR3 DNA is the only sequence kept; it has 48 bases, read in frame from the first base. CDR1 and CDR2 were assigned from the germline V gene as SGDLS and YYNGEE. V is trimmed back by 2 bases and J by 1 base, and the junction contains 5 bases that no gene match accounts for. The library was built by means of the immunoSEQ multiplex PCR assay. As stored in TCRdb, this immuneACCESS dataset retains in-frame rearrangements with V and J assigned. A fraction of the clones does not appear; measured against another copy, unresolved V genes explain less than half of the discrepancy, and the remainder lacks a known reason. This sample comprises tens of thousands of clones, approximately 94% of them detected only once. The leading ten clones occupy more than 0.2% of the sample.

The sequence links TRBV9 to TRBJ2-2; TRBD2 aligns with 7 central bases. Sequencing used T cells isolated from PBMCs. This TCR came from a human donor in good health. The DNA reads TGTGCCAGCAGCGTGGGGGGACTACTGAACACCGGGGAGCTGTTTTTT. Its protein is CASSVGGLLNTGELFF.